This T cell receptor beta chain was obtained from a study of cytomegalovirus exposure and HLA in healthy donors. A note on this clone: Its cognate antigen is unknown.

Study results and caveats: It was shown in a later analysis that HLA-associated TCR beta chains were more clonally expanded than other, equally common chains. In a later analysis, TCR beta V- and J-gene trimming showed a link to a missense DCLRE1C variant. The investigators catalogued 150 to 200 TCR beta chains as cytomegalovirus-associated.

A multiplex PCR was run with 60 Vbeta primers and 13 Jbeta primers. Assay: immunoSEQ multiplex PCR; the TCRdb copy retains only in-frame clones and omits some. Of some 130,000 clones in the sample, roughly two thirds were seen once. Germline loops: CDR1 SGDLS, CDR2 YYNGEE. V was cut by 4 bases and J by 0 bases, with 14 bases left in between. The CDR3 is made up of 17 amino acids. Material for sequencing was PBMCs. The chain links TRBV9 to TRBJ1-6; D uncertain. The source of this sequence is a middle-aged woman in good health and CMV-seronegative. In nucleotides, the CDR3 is TGTGCCAGCAGCCCCCGTCAAGTGAGCTCCTATAATTCACCCCTCCACTTT. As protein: CASSPRQVSSYNSPLHF. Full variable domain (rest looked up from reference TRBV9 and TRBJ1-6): DSGVTQTPKHLITATGQRVTLRCSPRSGDLSVYWYQQSLDQGLQFLIQYYNGEERAKGNILERFSAQQFPDLHSELNLSSLELGDSALYFCASSPRQVSSYNSPLHFGNGTRLTVT.